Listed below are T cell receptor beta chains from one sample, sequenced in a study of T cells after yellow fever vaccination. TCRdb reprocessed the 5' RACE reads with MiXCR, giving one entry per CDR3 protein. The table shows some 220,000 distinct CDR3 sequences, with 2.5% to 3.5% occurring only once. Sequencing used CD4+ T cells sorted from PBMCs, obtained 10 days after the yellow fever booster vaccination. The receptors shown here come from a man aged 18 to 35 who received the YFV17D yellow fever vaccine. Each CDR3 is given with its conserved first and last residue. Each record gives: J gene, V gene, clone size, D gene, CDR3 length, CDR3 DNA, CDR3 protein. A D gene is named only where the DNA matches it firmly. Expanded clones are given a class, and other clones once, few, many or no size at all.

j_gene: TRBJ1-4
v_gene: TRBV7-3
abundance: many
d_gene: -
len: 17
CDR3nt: TGTGCCAGCAGCTTTACAGGGTGGGGGACAACTAATGAAAAACTGTTTTTT
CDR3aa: CASSFTGWGTTNEKLFF

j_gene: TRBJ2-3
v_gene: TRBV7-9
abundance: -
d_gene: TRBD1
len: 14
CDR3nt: TGTGCCAGCAGCTTAGTCGACAGGGCAGATACGCAGTATTTT
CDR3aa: CASSLVDRADTQYF

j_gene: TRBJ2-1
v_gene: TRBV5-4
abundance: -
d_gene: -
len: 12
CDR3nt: TGTGCCAGCAGCCGAGACTGGAATGAGCAGTTCTTC
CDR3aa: CASSRDWNEQFF

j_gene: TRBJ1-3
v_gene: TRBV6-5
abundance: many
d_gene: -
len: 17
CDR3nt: TGTGCCAGCAGTTACTTCTCACATCCGAGCTCTGGAAACACCATATATTTT
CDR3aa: CASSYFSHPSSGNTIYF

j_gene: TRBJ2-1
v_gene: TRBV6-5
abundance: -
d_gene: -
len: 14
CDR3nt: TGTGCCAGCAGAGATCACGACTCGTACAATGAGCAGTTCTTC
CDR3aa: CASRDHDSYNEQFF

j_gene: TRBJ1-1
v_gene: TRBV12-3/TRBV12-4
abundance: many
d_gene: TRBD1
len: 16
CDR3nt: TGTGCCAGCAGTGCCGGACAGGGCGTAGGTCCAACTGAAGCTTTCTTT
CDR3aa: CASSAGQGVGPTEAFF

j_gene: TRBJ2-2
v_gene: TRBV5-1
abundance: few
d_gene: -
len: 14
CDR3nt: TGCGCCAGCAGCTGGGGCAGTGACACCGGGGAGCTGTTTTTT
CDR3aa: CASSWGSDTGELFF

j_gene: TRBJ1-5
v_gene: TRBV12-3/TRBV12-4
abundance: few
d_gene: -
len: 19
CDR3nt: TGTGCCAGCAGTTTAGCAGGTCAGGGGCTAAGACGCTTCGGTCAGCCCCAGCATTTT
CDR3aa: CASSLAGQGLRRFGQPQHF

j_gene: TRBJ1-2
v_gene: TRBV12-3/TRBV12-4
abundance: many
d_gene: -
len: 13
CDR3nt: TGTGCCAGCAGTTTGATCAGGAACTATGGCTACACCTTC
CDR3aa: CASSLIRNYGYTF

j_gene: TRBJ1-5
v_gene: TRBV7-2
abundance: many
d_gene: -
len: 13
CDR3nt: TGTGCCAGCAGCCCCTCAGTTAATCAGCCCCAGCATTTT
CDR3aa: CASSPSVNQPQHF

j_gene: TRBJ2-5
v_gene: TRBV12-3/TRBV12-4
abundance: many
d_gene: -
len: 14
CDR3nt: TGTGCCAGCAGTTTAAGGGGAGGTGAAGAGACCCAGTACTTC
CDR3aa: CASSLRGGEETQYF

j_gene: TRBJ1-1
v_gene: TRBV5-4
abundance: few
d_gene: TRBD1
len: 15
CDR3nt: TGTGCCAGCAGCCCGAGACAGGGGTCAGGCACTGAAGCTTTCTTT
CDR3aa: CASSPRQGSGTEAFF

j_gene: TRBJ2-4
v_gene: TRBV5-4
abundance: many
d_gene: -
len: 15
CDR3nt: TGTGCCAGCAGCTTGGGGGCAGGATCCGAAAACATTCAGTACTTC
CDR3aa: CASSLGAGSENIQYF

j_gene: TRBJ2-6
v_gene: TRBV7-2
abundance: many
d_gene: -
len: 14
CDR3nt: TGTGCCAGCGGACGGAACTCTGGGGCCAACGTCCTGACTTTC
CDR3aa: CASGRNSGANVLTF

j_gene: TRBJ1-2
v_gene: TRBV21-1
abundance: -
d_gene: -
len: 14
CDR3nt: TGTGCCAGCAGCTTAACCGGGTCGATCTATGGCTACACCTTC
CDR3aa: CASSLTGSIYGYTF

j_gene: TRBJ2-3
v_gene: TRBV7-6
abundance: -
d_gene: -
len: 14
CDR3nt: TGTGCCAGCAGCGACCCGCCGCCTCCAGATACGCAGTATTTT
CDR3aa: CASSDPPPPDTQYF

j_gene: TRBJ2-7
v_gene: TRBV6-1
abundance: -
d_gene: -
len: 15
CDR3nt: TGTGCCAGCCGAAAGGGCTACGGGAGCTCCTACGAGCAGTACTTC
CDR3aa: CASRKGYGSSYEQYF

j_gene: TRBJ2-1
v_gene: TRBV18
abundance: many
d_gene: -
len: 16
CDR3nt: TGTGCCAGCTCACCACCGTGGGAACTCTCCTACAATGAGCAGTTCTTC
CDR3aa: CASSPPWELSYNEQFF

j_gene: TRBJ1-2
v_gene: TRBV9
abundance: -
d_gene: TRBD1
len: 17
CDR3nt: TGTGCCAGCAGCGCCCAACGGAACAGGGGAGTAGGCTATGGCTACACCTTC
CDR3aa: CASSAQRNRGVGYGYTF

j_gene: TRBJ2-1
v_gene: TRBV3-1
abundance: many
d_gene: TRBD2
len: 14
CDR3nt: TGTGCCAGCAGTCCTAGCGGGGTTTACAATGAGCAGTTCTTC
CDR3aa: CASSPSGVYNEQFF